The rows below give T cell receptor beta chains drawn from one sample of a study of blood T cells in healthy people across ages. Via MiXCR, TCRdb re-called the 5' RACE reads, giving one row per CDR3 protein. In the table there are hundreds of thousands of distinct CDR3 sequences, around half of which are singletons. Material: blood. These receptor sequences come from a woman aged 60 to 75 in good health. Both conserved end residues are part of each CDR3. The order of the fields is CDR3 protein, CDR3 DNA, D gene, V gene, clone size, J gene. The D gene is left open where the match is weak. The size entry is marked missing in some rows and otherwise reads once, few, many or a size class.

CDR3aa: CSARIDRFSVTSSYEQYF; CDR3nt: TGCAGTGCTAGAATCGATAGGTTCTCCGTTACGAGCTCCTACGAGCAGTACTTC; d_gene: -; v_gene: TRBV20-1; abundance: few; j_gene: TRBJ2-7
CDR3aa: CASSESGSKNIQYF; CDR3nt: TGTGCCAGCAGTGAGTCCGGGTCCAAAAACATTCAGTACTTC; d_gene: -; v_gene: TRBV25-1; abundance: once; j_gene: TRBJ2-4
CDR3aa: CASSPSEGAGYATSTDTQYF; CDR3nt: TGTGCCAGCAGCCCTTCCGAGGGGGCGGGGTACGCTACTAGCACAGATACGCAGTATTTT; d_gene: -; v_gene: TRBV7-2; abundance: -; j_gene: TRBJ2-3
CDR3aa: CASSPHPGLADTQYF; CDR3nt: TGCGCCAGCAGCCCACACCCTGGACTAGCAGATACGCAGTATTTT; d_gene: TRBD2; v_gene: TRBV4-3; abundance: -; j_gene: TRBJ2-3
CDR3aa: CSARVGLGTDTQYF; CDR3nt: TGCAGTGCTAGAGTTGGACTAGGCACAGATACGCAGTATTTT; d_gene: TRBD2; v_gene: TRBV20-1; abundance: -; j_gene: TRBJ2-3
CDR3aa: CASRPGLAGGDEQFF; CDR3nt: TGTGCCAGCAGACCCGGACTAGCGGGAGGCGATGAGCAGTTCTTC; d_gene: TRBD2; v_gene: TRBV6-6; abundance: -; j_gene: TRBJ2-1
CDR3aa: CASSQADRLGYGYTF; CDR3nt: TGCGCCAGCAGCCAAGCAGACAGGCTCGGCTATGGCTACACCTTC; d_gene: -; v_gene: TRBV4-3; abundance: -; j_gene: TRBJ1-2
CDR3aa: CASSIQGAGDTQYF; CDR3nt: TGTGCCAGCAGCATACAGGGGGCAGGAGATACGCAGTATTTT; d_gene: TRBD1; v_gene: TRBV11-2; abundance: -; j_gene: TRBJ2-3
CDR3aa: CASRTSGSWNIQYF; CDR3nt: TGTGCCAGCAGAACTAGCGGGAGTTGGAACATTCAGTACTTC; d_gene: TRBD2; v_gene: TRBV6-5; abundance: -; j_gene: TRBJ2-4
CDR3aa: CASSTLLGDYEQYF; CDR3nt: TGCGCCAGCAGCACCCTGCTGGGGGACTACGAGCAGTACTTC; d_gene: -; v_gene: TRBV5-1; abundance: -; j_gene: TRBJ2-7
CDR3aa: CASSVVSNEQFF; CDR3nt: TGTGCCAGCTCAGTAGTATCCAATGAGCAGTTCTTC; d_gene: -; v_gene: TRBV18; abundance: -; j_gene: TRBJ2-1
CDR3aa: CASSQSGQAEETQYF; CDR3nt: TGTGCCAGCAGCCAATCGGGACAGGCGGAAGAGACCCAGTACTTC; d_gene: TRBD1; v_gene: TRBV4-2; abundance: few; j_gene: TRBJ2-5
CDR3aa: CASSPPRVNPNTGELFF; CDR3nt: TGTGCCAGCAGCCCCCCCCGAGTAAACCCGAACACCGGGGAGCTGTTTTTT; d_gene: -; v_gene: TRBV11-2; abundance: -; j_gene: TRBJ2-2
CDR3aa: CATSEERGAGETQYF; CDR3nt: TGTGCCACCAGTGAGGAACGAGGGGCAGGCGAGACCCAGTACTTC; d_gene: -; v_gene: TRBV24-1; abundance: -; j_gene: TRBJ2-5
CDR3aa: CASSSPNPYSSYEQYF; CDR3nt: TGTGCCAGCAGCTCCCCCAATCCATATAGCTCCTACGAGCAGTACTTC; d_gene: -; v_gene: TRBV7-9; abundance: -; j_gene: TRBJ2-7
CDR3aa: CASSESSGTSIREQYF; CDR3nt: TGTGCCAGCAGTGAAAGTTCCGGGACTAGCATCCGCGAGCAGTACTTC; d_gene: TRBD2; v_gene: TRBV6-1; abundance: -; j_gene: TRBJ2-7
CDR3aa: CASSLGQAPDTQYF; CDR3nt: TGTGCCAGCAGCTTAGGCCAGGCGCCAGATACGCAGTATTTT; d_gene: -; v_gene: TRBV11-2; abundance: -; j_gene: TRBJ2-3
CDR3aa: CASSLVGNGGNEQFF; CDR3nt: TGTGCCAGCAGCTTAGTGGGTAATGGGGGCAATGAGCAGTTCTTC; d_gene: -; v_gene: TRBV7-2; abundance: -; j_gene: TRBJ2-1
CDR3aa: CASSLSVRNSPLHF; CDR3nt: TGTGCCAGCAGCTTATCGGTTCGGAATTCACCCCTCCACTTT; d_gene: -; v_gene: TRBV7-9; abundance: -; j_gene: TRBJ1-6
CDR3aa: CASSLVPGASYEQYF; CDR3nt: TGTGCCAGCAGCTTAGTACCGGGAGCTTCCTACGAGCAGTACTTC; d_gene: -; v_gene: TRBV7-2; abundance: -; j_gene: TRBJ2-7
CDR3aa: CASSGSSGSWETQYF; CDR3nt: TGTGCCAGCAGCGGATCTAGCGGGAGCTGGGAGACCCAGTACTTC; d_gene: TRBD2; v_gene: TRBV9; abundance: few; j_gene: TRBJ2-5
CDR3aa: CSADTPLNTEAFF; CDR3nt: TGCAGTGCTGACACCCCCCTGAACACTGAAGCTTTCTTT; d_gene: -; v_gene: TRBV20-1; abundance: -; j_gene: TRBJ1-1
CDR3aa: CASRSGTLEQYF; CDR3nt: TGTGCCAGCAGAAGCGGGACTCTCGAGCAGTACTTC; d_gene: TRBD2; v_gene: TRBV28; abundance: few; j_gene: TRBJ2-7
CDR3aa: CASSLGAGATDNEQFF; CDR3nt: TGTGCCAGCAGCTTAGGGGCTGGGGCCACCGACAATGAGCAGTTCTTC; d_gene: -; v_gene: TRBV7-2; abundance: -; j_gene: TRBJ2-1
CDR3aa: CASSQVQASSYEQYF; CDR3nt: TGCGCCAGCAGCCAAGTACAGGCGAGCTCCTACGAGCAGTACTTC; d_gene: -; v_gene: TRBV4-3; abundance: few; j_gene: TRBJ2-7
CDR3aa: CASSPQGAGAAETQYF; CDR3nt: TGTGCCAGCAGCCCCCAAGGGGCGGGAGCGGCGGAGACCCAGTACTTC; d_gene: TRBD2; v_gene: TRBV7-2; abundance: few; j_gene: TRBJ2-5
CDR3aa: CASGGDIYEQYF; CDR3nt: TGTGCCAGCGGTGGGGACATCTACGAGCAGTACTTC; d_gene: -; v_gene: TRBV25-1; abundance: -; j_gene: TRBJ2-7
CDR3aa: CASNRDRHDGETQYF; CDR3nt: TGTGCCAGCAATCGGGACAGGCACGACGGGGAGACCCAGTACTTC; d_gene: TRBD1; v_gene: TRBV2; abundance: -; j_gene: TRBJ2-5
CDR3aa: CASSQGIGELFF; CDR3nt: TGCGCCAGCAGCCAAGGGATAGGGGAGCTGTTTTTT; d_gene: -; v_gene: TRBV4-3; abundance: -; j_gene: TRBJ2-2
CDR3aa: CASSQDLLAGVDEQFF; CDR3nt: TGTGCCAGCAGCCAAGATCTCCTAGCGGGAGTCGATGAGCAGTTCTTC; d_gene: TRBD2; v_gene: TRBV3-1; abundance: -; j_gene: TRBJ2-1
CDR3aa: CASSSRPWDEQYF; CDR3nt: TGTGCCAGCAGCTCGCGACCTTGGGACGAGCAGTACTTC; d_gene: -; v_gene: TRBV9; abundance: few; j_gene: TRBJ2-7
CDR3aa: CSGGTGGRTGELFF; CDR3nt: TGCAGCGGTGGGACAGGGGGCAGGACCGGGGAGCTGTTTTTT; d_gene: TRBD1; v_gene: TRBV29-1; abundance: -; j_gene: TRBJ2-2
CDR3aa: CAISGYGETQYF; CDR3nt: TGTGCCATCAGTGGGTATGGGGAGACCCAGTACTTC; d_gene: -; v_gene: TRBV10-3; abundance: few; j_gene: TRBJ2-5
CDR3aa: CSATPGEVIDTQYF; CDR3nt: TGCAGTGCTACTCCGGGAGAGGTGATAGATACGCAGTATTTT; d_gene: -; v_gene: TRBV20-1; abundance: -; j_gene: TRBJ2-3
CDR3aa: CASSPGLAGVSTGELFF; CDR3nt: TGTGCCAGCAGCCCGGGACTAGCGGGAGTAAGCACCGGGGAGCTGTTTTTT; d_gene: TRBD2; v_gene: TRBV7-9; abundance: -; j_gene: TRBJ2-2
CDR3aa: CASSLALAAYGDIQYF; CDR3nt: TGCGCCAGCAGCTTGGCCTTAGCAGCGTATGGGGACATTCAGTACTTC; d_gene: -; v_gene: TRBV5-1; abundance: -; j_gene: TRBJ2-4
CDR3aa: CASSMDLYEQYF; CDR3nt: TGTGCCAGCAGTATGGACCTCTACGAGCAGTACTTC; d_gene: -; v_gene: TRBV2; abundance: -; j_gene: TRBJ2-7
CDR3aa: CSVEGLAGGTPLFPYKQYF; CDR3nt: TGCAGCGTTGAGGGACTAGCGGGAGGCACGCCACTTTTCCCCTACAAGCAGTACTTC; d_gene: TRBD2; v_gene: TRBV29-1; abundance: -; j_gene: TRBJ2-7
CDR3aa: CASSPAQRHGETQYF; CDR3nt: TGTGCTAGCAGTCCGGCCCAGAGACATGGAGAGACCCAGTACTTC; d_gene: -; v_gene: TRBV7-7; abundance: -; j_gene: TRBJ2-5
CDR3aa: CASSPGTGGGEKLFF; CDR3nt: TGTGCCAGCAGCCCGGGGACAGGGGGTGGTGAAAAACTGTTTTTT; d_gene: TRBD1; v_gene: TRBV7-2; abundance: -; j_gene: TRBJ1-4
CDR3aa: CASATGETDTQYF; CDR3nt: TGTGCCAGCGCAACGGGAGAAACAGATACGCAGTATTTT; d_gene: -; v_gene: TRBV6-2/TRBV6-3; abundance: -; j_gene: TRBJ2-3
CDR3aa: CASSLERGDEKLFF; CDR3nt: TGTGCCAGCAGTTTAGAGAGGGGGGATGAAAAACTGTTTTTT; d_gene: -; v_gene: TRBV27; abundance: -; j_gene: TRBJ1-4